This T cell receptor beta chain was observed in a study of beta chain features in type 1 diabetes. V lost 0 bases, J lost 1 base, and 6 bases lay in between. Germline CDR1 MGHRA, CDR2 YSYEKL. The CDR3 spans 14 residues. About this clone itself: Its matching antigen is unknown.

The whole isolated RNA underwent reverse transcription, so sequencing captured expressed TCRB transcripts. The method was immunoSEQ multiplex PCR; TCRdb's version includes in-frame clones alone and lacks a portion of them. The sample lists under 300,000 clones, roughly 24% occurring once. General study results and limits: Shorter TCRB CDR3s, moderately but significantly so, were found in Type 1 diabetes patients in all four CD4+ subsets.

V gene TRBV4-1 combines with J gene TRBJ2-5; D unresolved. The sequencing input was naive CD4+ T cells from blood. The sequence derives from a woman between 25 and 40 years old with type 1 diabetes. Here the CDR3 DNA reads TGCGCCAGCAGCCAAGAGGCCACCCAAGAGACCCAGTACTTC. Protein: CASSQEATQETQYF.